This T cell receptor (beta chain) was retrieved from a study of T cells after yellow fever vaccination. Whole-study context: Sorting on CD3, CD45RA, CCR7 and CD95 yielded EM, EMRA, CM and Tscm memory subsets.

TCRdb re-analysed the 5' RACE reads in MiXCR, keeping a single row per CDR3 protein. The table includes 13,000 or so distinct CDR3 sequences, 4.5% to 6% detected once. This clonotype was counted ten times or more. Regarding the study as a whole: Almost all vaccine-responding clonotypes were not detected in the sorted memory subsets at the day 0 time point. The secondary T-cell response peaked on day 5, not day 15, but was weaker.

Trimming pared 1 base from V and 7 bases from J, leaving 20 bases between. The CDR3 is made up of 16 amino acids. Germline V gene data show CDR1 as SGHAT and CDR2 as FQNNGV. The receptor was isolated from a man under 40 who received the YFV17D yellow fever vaccine. The chain joins TRBV11-2 to TRBJ2-7; D ambiguous. Sequencing used PBMCs, either bulk or a sorted T-cell subset (CD4+, CD8+, memory, or dextramer-sorted; not recorded which), obtained 45 days after the yellow fever booster vaccination. The CDR3 region is CASSLVGYSSYEEQYF. The CDR3 DNA sequence: TGTGCCAGCAGCTTAGTCGGCTACAGCTCCTACGAAGAGCAGTACTTC.